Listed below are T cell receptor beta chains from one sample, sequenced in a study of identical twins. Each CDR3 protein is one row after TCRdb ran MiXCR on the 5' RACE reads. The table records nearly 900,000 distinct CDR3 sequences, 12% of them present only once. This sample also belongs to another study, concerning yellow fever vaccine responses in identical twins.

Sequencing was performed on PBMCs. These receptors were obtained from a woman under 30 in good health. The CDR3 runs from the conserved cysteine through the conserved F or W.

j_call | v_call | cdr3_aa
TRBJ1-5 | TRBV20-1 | CSAPEPSGSRQPQHF
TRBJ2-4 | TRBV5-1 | CASSLSGLAGGPLAKNIQYF
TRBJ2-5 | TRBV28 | CASSFAGSETQYF
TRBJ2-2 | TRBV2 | CASSESAGELFF
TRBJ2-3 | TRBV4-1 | CASSQDWSLQADTQYF
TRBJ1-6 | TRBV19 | CASSMPDRSNSPLHF
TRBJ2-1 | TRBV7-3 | CASSSGLAPNEQFF
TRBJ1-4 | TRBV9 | CASSVGPGRNEKLFF
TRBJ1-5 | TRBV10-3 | CAISQDRVNQPQHF
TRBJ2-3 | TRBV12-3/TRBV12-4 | CASSSHADTQYF
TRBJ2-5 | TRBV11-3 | CASSLPDGTQYF
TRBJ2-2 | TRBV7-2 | CASSSTGLKNTGELFF
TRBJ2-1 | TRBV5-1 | CASSLRWPNEQFF
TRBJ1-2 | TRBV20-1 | CSASPINYGYTF
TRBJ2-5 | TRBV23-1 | CASSGEKTQYF
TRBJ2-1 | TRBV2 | CASSVVPHEQFF
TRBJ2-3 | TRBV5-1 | CASSLFVTDTQYF
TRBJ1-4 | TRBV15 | CATSRDQGQGGLELFF
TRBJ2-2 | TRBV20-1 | CSARSPNTGELFF
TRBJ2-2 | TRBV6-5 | CASSSLWDPNTGELFF
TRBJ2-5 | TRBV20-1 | CSARGQGGETQYF
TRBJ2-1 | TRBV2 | CASSELGGRITYNEQFF
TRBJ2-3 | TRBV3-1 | CASSQVGRVTDTQYF
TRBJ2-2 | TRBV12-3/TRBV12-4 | CASSLVDRGLLFF
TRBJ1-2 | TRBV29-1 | CSVYPGNRPNYGYTF
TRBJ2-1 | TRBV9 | CASSVAAVSYNEQFF
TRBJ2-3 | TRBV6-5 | CASSYRGLAGGPTQYF
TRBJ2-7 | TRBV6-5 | CASSYLGTVSYEQYF
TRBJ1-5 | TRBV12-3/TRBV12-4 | CASSFSDTDQPQHF
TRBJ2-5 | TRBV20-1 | CSARASGRQETQYF
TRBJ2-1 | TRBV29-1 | CSVGGSPSSYNEQFF
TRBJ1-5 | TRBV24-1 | CATSLGQGYNQPQHF
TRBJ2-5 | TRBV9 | CASSADGTGKQETQYF
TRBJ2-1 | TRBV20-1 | CSANRDRASYNEQFF
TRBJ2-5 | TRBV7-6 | CASTPGPQETQYF
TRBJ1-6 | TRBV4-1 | CASSQGYRGYNSPLHF
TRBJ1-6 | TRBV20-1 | CSARGDRMYNSPLHF